This TCR beta chain was sequenced during a study of cytomegalovirus exposure and HLA in healthy donors. A note on this clone: Its antigen remains unidentified.

Study-level points and caveats: Altogether, some 170 TCR beta chains were recorded as cytomegalovirus-associated. A few chains tied to CMV proved CMV antigen-specific in vitro.

Losses at the gene ends were 5 bases for V and 7 bases for J; bases not matched to a gene: 7. This CDR3 spans 15 amino acids. Looked up from germline, CDR1 is MNHEY and CDR2 is SMNVEV (reference sequence). Assay: immunoSEQ multiplex PCR; the TCRdb copy retains only in-frame clones and omits some. This sample has about 150,000 clones, with 85% to 90% found just once. Sequenced sample: PBMCs. The chain has TRBV27 and TRBJ2-2; TRBD2 aligns across 10 bases. This clonotype was obtained from a woman aged 18-35 years in good health and CMV-seropositive. In DNA, the CDR3 is TGTGCCAGCAGTATAAGGACTAGCGGAGGCGGGGAGCTGTTTTTT. Translated: CASSIRTSGGGELFF.